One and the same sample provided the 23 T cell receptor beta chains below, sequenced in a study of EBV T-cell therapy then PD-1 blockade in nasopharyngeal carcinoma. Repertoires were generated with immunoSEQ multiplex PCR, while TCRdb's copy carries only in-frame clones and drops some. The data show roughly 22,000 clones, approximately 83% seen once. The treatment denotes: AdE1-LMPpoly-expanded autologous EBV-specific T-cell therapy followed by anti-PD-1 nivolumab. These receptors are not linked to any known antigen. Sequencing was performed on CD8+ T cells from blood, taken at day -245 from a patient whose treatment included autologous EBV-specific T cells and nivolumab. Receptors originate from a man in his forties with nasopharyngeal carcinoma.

CDR3 nucleotide sequence: TGCGCCAGCAGCCAAGAAGGGGGACTGTCGAATAATGAAAAACTGTTTTTT. It yields the protein CASSQEGGLSNNEKLFF. The V gene is TRBV4-3, the J gene TRBJ1-4; D is possibly TRBD1 (6 bases). V was trimmed by 0 bases and J by 4 bases, leaving 15 bases between them. Germline lookup yields CDR1 LGHNA and CDR2 YSLEER. The CDR3 loop spans 17 amino acids.

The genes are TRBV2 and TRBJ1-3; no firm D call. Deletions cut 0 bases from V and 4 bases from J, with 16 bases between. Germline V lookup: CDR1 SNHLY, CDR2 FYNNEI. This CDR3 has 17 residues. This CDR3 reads CASSEALLGMVGNTIYF. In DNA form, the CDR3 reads TGTGCCAGCAGTGAAGCGCTTTTGGGCATGGTGGGAAACACCATATATTTT. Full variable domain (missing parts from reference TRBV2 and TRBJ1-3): EPEVTQTPSHQVTQMGQEVILRCVPISNHLYFYWYRQILGQKVEFLVSFYNNEISEKSEIFDDQFSVERPDGSNFTLKIRSTKLEDSAMYFCASSEALLGMVGNTIYFGEGSWLTVV.

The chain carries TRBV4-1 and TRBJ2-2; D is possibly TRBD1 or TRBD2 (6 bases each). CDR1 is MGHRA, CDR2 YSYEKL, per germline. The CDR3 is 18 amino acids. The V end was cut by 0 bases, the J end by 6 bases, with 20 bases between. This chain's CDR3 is CASSQEGGSQGVPGELFF. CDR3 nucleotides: TGCGCCAGCAGCCAAGAAGGGGGGAGCCAGGGAGTTCCCGGGGAGCTGTTTTTT.

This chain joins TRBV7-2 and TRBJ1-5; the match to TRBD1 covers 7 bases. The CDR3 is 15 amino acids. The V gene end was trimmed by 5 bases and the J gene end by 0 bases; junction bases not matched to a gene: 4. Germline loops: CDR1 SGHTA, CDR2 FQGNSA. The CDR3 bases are TGTGCCAGCAGCCCGACAGGGTCTAGCAATCAGCCCCAGCATTTT. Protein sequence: CASSPTGSSNQPQHF.

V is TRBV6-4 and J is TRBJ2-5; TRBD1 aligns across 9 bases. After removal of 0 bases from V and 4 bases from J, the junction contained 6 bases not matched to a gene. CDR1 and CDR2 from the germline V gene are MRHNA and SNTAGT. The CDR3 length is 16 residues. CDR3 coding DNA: TGTGCCAGCAGTGACTCATCCGGGACAGGGACAGAGACCCAGTACTTC. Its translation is CASSDSSGTGTETQYF.

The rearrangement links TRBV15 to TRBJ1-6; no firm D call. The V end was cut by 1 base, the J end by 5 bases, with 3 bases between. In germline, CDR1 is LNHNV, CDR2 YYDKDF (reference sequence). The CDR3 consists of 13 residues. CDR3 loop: CATSRGNNSPLHF. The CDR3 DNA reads TGTGCCACCAGCAGAGGGAATAATTCACCCCTCCACTTT.

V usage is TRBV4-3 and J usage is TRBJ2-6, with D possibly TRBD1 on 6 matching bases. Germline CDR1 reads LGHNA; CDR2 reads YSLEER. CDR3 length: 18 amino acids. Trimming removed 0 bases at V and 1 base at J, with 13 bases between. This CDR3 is CASSQDLTGLSGANVLTF. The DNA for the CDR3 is TGCGCCAGCAGCCAAGACCTCACAGGGTTATCTGGGGCCAACGTCCTGACTTTC.

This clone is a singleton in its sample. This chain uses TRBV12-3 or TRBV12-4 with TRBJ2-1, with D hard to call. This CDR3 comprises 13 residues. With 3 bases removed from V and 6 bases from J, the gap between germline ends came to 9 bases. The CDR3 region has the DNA TGTGCCAGCAGTTTCCCCAGTGGCAATGAGCAGTTCTTC. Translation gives CASSFPSGNEQFF.

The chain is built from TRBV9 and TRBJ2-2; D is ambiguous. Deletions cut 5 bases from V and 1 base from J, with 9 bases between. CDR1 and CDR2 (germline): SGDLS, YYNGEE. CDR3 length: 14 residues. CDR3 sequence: CASRSTRNTGELFF. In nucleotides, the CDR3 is TGTGCCAGCAGATCTACACGGAACACCGGGGAGCTGTTTTTT.

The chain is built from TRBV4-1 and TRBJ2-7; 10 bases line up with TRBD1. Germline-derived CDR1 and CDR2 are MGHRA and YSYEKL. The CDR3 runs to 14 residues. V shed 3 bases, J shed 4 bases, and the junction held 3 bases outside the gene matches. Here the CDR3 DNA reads TGCGCCAGCAGCCAGAGGGGACAGGGGTACGAGCAGTACTTC. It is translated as CASSQRGQGYEQYF.

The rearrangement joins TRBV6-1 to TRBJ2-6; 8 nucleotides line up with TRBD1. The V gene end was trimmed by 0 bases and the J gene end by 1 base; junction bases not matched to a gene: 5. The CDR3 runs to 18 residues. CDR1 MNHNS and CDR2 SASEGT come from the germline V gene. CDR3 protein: CASSEAGQGTSGANVLTF. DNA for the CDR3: TGTGCCAGCAGTGAAGCCGGACAGGGAACTTCTGGGGCCAACGTCCTGACTTTC.

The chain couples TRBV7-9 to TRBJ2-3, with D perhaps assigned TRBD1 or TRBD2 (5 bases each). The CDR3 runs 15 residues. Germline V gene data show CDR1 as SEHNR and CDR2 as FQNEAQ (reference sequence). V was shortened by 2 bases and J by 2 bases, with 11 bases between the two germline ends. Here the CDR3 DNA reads TGTGCCAGCAGCTTAATAAGGGGACCCACAGATACGCAGTATTTT. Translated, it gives CASSLIRGPTDTQYF. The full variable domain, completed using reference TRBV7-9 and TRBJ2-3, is DTGVSQNPRHKITKRGQNVTFRCDPISEHNRLYWYRQTLGQGPEFLTYFQNEAQLEKSRLLSDRFSAERPKGSFSTLEIQRTEQGDSAMYLCASSLIRGPTDTQYFGPGTRLTVL.

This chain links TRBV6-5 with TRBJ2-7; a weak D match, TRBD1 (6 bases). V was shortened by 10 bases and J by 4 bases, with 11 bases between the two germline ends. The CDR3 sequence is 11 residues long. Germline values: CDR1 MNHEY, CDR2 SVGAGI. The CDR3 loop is CAIGTPYEQYF. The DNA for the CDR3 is TGTGCCATCGGGACACCTTACGAGCAGTACTTC.

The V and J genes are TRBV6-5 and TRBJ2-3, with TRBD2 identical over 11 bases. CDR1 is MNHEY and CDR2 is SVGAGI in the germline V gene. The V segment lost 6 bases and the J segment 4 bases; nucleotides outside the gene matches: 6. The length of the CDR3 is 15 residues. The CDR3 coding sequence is TGTGCCAGCAGCAGACTAGCGGGGACTCCAGATACGCAGTATTTT. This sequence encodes CASSRLAGTPDTQYF.

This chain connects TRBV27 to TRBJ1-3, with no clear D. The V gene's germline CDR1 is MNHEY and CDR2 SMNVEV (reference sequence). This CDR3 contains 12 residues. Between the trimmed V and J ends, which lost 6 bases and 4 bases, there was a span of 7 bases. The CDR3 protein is CASRGSGNTIYF. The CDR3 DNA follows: TGTGCCAGCAGAGGGTCCGGAAACACCATATATTTT.

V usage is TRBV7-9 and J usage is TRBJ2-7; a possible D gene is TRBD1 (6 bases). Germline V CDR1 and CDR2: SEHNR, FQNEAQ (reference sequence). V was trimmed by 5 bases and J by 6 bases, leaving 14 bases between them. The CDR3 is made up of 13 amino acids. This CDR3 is CASSLGQSPEQYF. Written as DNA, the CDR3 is TGTGCCAGCAGCCTCGGACAGTCCCCCGAGCAGTACTTC. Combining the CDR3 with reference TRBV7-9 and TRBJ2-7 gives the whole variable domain DTGVSQNPRHKITKRGQNVTFRCDPISEHNRLYWYRQTLGQGPEFLTYFQNEAQLEKSRLLSDRFSAERPKGSFSTLEIQRTEQGDSAMYLCASSLGQSPEQYFGPGTRLTVT.

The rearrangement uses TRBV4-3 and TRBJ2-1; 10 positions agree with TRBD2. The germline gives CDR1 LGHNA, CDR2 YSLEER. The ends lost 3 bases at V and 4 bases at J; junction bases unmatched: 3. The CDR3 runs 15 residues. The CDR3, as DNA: TGCGCCAGCAGCCACACTAGCGGGACTTACAATGAGCAGTTCTTC. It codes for CASSHTSGTYNEQFF.

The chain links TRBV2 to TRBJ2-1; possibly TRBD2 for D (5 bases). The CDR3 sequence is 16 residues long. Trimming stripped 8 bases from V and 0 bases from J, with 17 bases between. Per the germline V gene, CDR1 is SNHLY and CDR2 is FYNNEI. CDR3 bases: TGTGCCAGCGGAGTCACAGCGGCCAGCTCCTACAATGAGCAGTTCTTC. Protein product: CASGVTAASSYNEQFF.

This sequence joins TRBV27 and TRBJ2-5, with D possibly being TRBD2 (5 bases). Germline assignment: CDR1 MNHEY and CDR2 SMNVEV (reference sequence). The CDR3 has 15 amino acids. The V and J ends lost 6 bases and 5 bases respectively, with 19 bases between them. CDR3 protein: CASSPGLGRGETQYF. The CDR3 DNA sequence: TGTGCCAGCAGCCCGGGGTTAGGGAGAGGGGAGACCCAGTACTTC.

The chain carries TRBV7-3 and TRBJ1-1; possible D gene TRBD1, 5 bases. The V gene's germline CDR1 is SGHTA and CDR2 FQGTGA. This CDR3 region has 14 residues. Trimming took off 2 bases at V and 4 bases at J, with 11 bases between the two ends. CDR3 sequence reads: CASSLGGLGTEAFF. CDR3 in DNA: TGTGCCAGCAGCTTAGGGGGTCTCGGCACTGAAGCTTTCTTT.

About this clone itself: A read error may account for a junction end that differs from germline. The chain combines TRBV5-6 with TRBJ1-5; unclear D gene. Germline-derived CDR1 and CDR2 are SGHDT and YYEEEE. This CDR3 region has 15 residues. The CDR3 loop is CANSWSWQPNQPQHF. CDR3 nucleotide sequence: TGTGCCAACAGCTGGTCATGGCAGCCAAATCAGCCCCAGCATTTT.

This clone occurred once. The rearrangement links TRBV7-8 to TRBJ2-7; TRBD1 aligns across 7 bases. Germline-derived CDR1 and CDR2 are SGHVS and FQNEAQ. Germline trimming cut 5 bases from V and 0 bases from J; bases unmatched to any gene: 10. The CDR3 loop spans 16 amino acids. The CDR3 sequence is CASSTEAGTASYEQYF. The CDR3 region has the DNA TGTGCCAGCAGCACCGAAGCCGGGACAGCCTCCTACGAGCAGTACTTC.

Here the CDR3 DNA reads TGTGCCAGCAGCTTGGGGGCAGCCTACGAGCAGTACTTC. Translated, it gives CASSLGAAYEQYF. V gene TRBV5-6 combines with J gene TRBJ2-7; D is undetermined. Trimming left V 0 bases short and J 2 bases short, with 6 bases between. The CDR3 contains 13 residues. The germline V gene has CDR1 SGHDT and CDR2 YYEEEE.